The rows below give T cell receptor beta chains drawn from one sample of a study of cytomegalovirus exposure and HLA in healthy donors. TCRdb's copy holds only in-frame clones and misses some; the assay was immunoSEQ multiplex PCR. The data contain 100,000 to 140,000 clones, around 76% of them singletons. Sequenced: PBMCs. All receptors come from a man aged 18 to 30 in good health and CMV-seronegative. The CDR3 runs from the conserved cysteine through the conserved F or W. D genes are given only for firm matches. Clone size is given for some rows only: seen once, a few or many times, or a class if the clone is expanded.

TGTGCCAGTAGAACCACAGGGGGCGCGGGAAGCAATCAGCCCCAGCATTTT,CASRTTGGAGSNQPQHF,TRBV19,TRBJ1-5,once,TRBD1
TGTGCCAGCACAGCGACCGGGGTCTCCTTTTATGGCTACACCTTC,CASTATGVSFYGYTF,TRBV2,TRBJ1-2,few,.
TGTGCCAGCAGCTTAGTGGGGGACAGCTACGAGCAGTACTTC,CASSLVGDSYEQYF,TRBV7-2,TRBJ2-7,.,TRBD1
TGTGCCAGCAGCTCGGACAGGGCCTCCCTCGAGCAGTACTTC,CASSSDRASLEQYF,TRBV7-9,TRBJ2-7,.,TRBD1
TGTGCCAGCAGTTACTCGACTAGCGGGGGCCATGAGCAGTTCTTC,CASSYSTSGGHEQFF,TRBV6-5,TRBJ2-1,.,TRBD2
TGTGCCAGCAGTTTGTTTGGGACAGGGTCCTACGAGCAGTACTTC,CASSLFGTGSYEQYF,TRBV28,TRBJ2-7,.,TRBD1
TGCAGCGTCCTCGGGGGGGGGAACTATGGCTACACCTTC,CSVLGGGNYGYTF,TRBV29-1,TRBJ1-2,.,.
TGTGCCAGCAGCTTTGACAGGGTCGTCTTTGGTGAGCAGTTCTTC,CASSFDRVVFGEQFF,TRBV7-9,TRBJ2-1,.,TRBD1
TGCGCCTCGGGGCGGGATCTCGATGAGCAGTTCTTC,CASGRDLDEQFF,TRBV4-3,TRBJ2-1,.,.
TGTGCCAGCAGCGTGGGCATCGGAGAGACCCAGTACTTC,CASSVGIGETQYF,TRBV9,TRBJ2-5,.,.
TGTGCCACCAGCAGACCGGACGGACAAAATCAGCCCCAGCATTTT,CATSRPDGQNQPQHF,TRBV15,TRBJ1-5,.,.
TGTGCCAGCAGCTTAGATGTCCAATCCAATGAGCAGTTCTTC,CASSLDVQSNEQFF,TRBV7-6,TRBJ2-1,.,.
TGCGCCAGCAGCCCGGGAGGAGCCGGAGAGACCCAGTACTTC,CASSPGGAGETQYF,TRBV5-1,TRBJ2-5,.,TRBD2
TGTGCCAGCAGCGCTAACAGGGGGTCCGAGCAGTACTTC,CASSANRGSEQYF,TRBV9,TRBJ2-7,.,TRBD1
TGCGCCAGCAGCCCCTACGGGACAGGGAGCGAAAAACTGTTTTTT,CASSPYGTGSEKLFF,TRBV5-1,TRBJ1-4,.,TRBD1
TGTGCCAGCAGTCCTAGCGCCGGGCAGAGCTCCTACGAGCAGTACTTC,CASSPSAGQSSYEQYF,TRBV27,TRBJ2-7,.,.
TGTGCCAGCAGCCACCCAACCGGGGAGCTGTTTTTT,CASSHPTGELFF,TRBV14,TRBJ2-2,.,.
TGTGCCAGCAGCTGGGGGGGAGGGCGGGAGAAGACCCAGTACTTC,CASSWGGGREKTQYF,TRBV5-4,TRBJ2-5,.,TRBD2
TGTGCCAGCAGTTTATCGATAACAGCGGGGGACTATGGCTACACCTTC,CASSLSITAGDYGYTF,TRBV27,TRBJ1-2,.,.
TGCGCCAGCAGCCAAGAATCCGGGAGGAATTCACCCCTCCACTTT,CASSQESGRNSPLHF,TRBV4-3,TRBJ1-6,.,.
TGTGCCAGCAGCCAAGTTAGCGGGGGGACCCCAGATACGCAGTATTTT,CASSQVSGGTPDTQYF,TRBV4-2,TRBJ2-3,.,TRBD2
TGTGCCAGCAGTTTTTCGGCCGGGACAGGGGGGCGTTTGACGGAAGGCTACACCTTC,CASSFSAGTGGRLTEGYTF,TRBV27,TRBJ1-2,.,TRBD1
TGTGCCAGCAGCCAAGAGGTGGGCGGGGGACTCACAGATACGCAGTATTTT,CASSQEVGGGLTDTQYF,TRBV4-2,TRBJ2-3,.,TRBD2
TGTGCCAGCAGTTCGGACAGTGGCTACACCTTC,CASSSDSGYTF,TRBV6-5,TRBJ1-2,.,.
TGTGCCACCAGCAGAGATTCTGGGAGTAGAACCTACGAGCAGTACTTC,CATSRDSGSRTYEQYF,TRBV15,TRBJ2-7,.,.
TGTGCCAGTAGCAACACGGCCGGGAAGACCCAGTACTTC,CASSNTAGKTQYF,TRBV19,TRBJ2-5,once,.
TGTGCCAGCAGCTTTGCGGGGCCTCACTATTACAATGAGCAGTTCTTC,CASSFAGPHYYNEQFF,TRBV5-6,TRBJ2-1,.,.
TGTGCCAGCAGCGCACAGGCTCCCAGCTCCTACAATGAGCAGTTCTTC,CASSAQAPSSYNEQFF,TRBV7-6,TRBJ2-1,.,.
TGTGCCAGCACCAAGGGGACAGGGCCCTACGAGCAGTACTTC,CASTKGTGPYEQYF,TRBV11-2,TRBJ2-7,.,TRBD1
TGTGCCAGCTCGCACGCTGGACAGGGAAAAACTGAAGCTTTCTTT,CASSHAGQGKTEAFF,TRBV18,TRBJ1-1,.,TRBD1
TGTGCCAGCAGCGTAGTTGAGGGCACTGAAGCTTTCTTT,CASSVVEGTEAFF,TRBV9,TRBJ1-1,.,.
TGTGCCAGCAGTTACTCGAGTTCTCCAGGGGGCTACGAGCAGTACTTC,CASSYSSSPGGYEQYF,TRBV6-5,TRBJ2-7,.,TRBD1
TGTGCCAGCAGCTTTCGGGTAGGGAGGATGAACACTGAAGCTTTCTTT,CASSFRVGRMNTEAFF,TRBV11-2,TRBJ1-1,once,.
TGTGCCAGCAGTGCGGACAGGGAAGGGAACTCACCCCTCCACTTT,CASSADREGNSPLHF,TRBV2,TRBJ1-6,once,TRBD1
TGTGCCAGCAGCGCACTGGTCGGGAATGAGCAGTTCTTC,CASSALVGNEQFF,TRBV9,TRBJ2-1,once,.
TGTGCCAGCAGCCCGAGAGGGGGAGCCACAGATACGCAGTATTTT,CASSPRGGATDTQYF,TRBV7-9,TRBJ2-3,.,.